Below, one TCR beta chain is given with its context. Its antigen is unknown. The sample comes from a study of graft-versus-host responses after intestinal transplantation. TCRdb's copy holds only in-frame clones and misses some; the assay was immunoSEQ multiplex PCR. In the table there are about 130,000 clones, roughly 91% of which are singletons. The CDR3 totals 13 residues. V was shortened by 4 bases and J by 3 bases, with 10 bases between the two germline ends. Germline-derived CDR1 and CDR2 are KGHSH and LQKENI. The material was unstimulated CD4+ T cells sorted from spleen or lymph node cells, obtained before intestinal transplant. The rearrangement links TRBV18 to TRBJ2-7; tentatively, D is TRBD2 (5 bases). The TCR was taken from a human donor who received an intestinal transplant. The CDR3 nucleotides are TGTGCCAGCTCACTCCCGGGAATCTACGAGCAGTACTTC. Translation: CASSLPGIYEQYF.